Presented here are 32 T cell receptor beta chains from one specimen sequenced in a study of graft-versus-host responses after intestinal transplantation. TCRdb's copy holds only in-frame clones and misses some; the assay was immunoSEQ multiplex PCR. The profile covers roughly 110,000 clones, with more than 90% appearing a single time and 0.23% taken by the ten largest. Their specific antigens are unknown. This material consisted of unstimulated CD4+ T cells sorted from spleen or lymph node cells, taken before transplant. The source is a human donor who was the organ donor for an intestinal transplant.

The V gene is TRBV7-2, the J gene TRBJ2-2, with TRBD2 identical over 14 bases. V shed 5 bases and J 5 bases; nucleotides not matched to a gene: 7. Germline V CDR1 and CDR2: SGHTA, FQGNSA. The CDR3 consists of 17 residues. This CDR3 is CASSLRLAGGPTGELFF. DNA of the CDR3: TGTGCCAGCAGCCTTAGACTAGCGGGAGGGCCAACCGGGGAGCTGTTTTTT.

The CDR3: CASKVPGAYTEAFF. The CDR3 coding sequence is TGTGCCAGCAAGGTCCCCGGGGCGTACACTGAAGCTTTCTTT. The chain combines TRBV28 with TRBJ1-1; D might be TRBD1 (5 bases). The CDR3 sequence is 14 residues long. Trimming stripped 7 bases from V and 3 bases from J, with 15 bases between. CDR1 and CDR2 (germline): MDHEN, SYDVKM.

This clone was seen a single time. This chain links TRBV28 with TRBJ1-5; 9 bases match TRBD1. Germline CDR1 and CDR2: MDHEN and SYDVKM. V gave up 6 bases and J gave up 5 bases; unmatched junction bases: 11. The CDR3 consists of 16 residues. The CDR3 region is CASSRQDRGNYQPQHF. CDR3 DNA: TGTGCCAGCAGCCGCCAGGACAGGGGCAACTATCAGCCCCAGCATTTT.

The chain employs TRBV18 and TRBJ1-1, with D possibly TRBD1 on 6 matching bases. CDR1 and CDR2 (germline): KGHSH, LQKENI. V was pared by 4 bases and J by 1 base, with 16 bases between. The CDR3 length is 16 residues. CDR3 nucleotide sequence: TGTGCCAGCTCACTCGGAATAATGGACAGGAACACTGAAGCTTTCTTT. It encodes CASSLGIMDRNTEAFF.

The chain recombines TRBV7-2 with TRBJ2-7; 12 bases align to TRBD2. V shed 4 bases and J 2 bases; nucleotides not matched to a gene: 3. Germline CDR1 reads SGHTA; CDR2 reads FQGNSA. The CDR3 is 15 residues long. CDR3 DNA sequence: TGTGCCAGCAGCTCCCGGACTAGCGGGGCCTACGAGCAGTACTTC. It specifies CASSSRTSGAYEQYF. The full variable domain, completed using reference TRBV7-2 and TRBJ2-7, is GAGVSQSPSNKVTEKGKDVELRCDPISGHTALYWYRQSLGQGLEFLIYFQGNSAPDKSGLPSDRFSAERTGGSVSTLTIQRTQQEDSAVYLCASSSRTSGAYEQYFGPGTRLTVT.

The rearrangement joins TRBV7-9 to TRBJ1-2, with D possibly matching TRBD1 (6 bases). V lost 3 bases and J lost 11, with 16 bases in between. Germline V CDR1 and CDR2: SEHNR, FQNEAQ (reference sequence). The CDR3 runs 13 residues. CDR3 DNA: TGTGCCAGCAGCTTCACGGACAGTATGGGGTACACCTTC. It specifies CASSFTDSMGYTF. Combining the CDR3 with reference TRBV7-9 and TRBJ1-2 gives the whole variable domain DTGVSQNPRHKITKRGQNVTFRCDPISEHNRLYWYRQTLGQGPEFLTYFQNEAQLEKSRLLSDRFSAERPKGSFSTLEIQRTEQGDSAMYLCASSFTDSMGYTFGSGTRLTVV.

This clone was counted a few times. The CDR3 DNA reads TGTGCCAGCAGCTTAGGAGCGGGAGTATTCAGTGAGCAGTTCTTC. It translates to CASSLGAGVFSEQFF. The chain is built from TRBV7-9 and TRBJ2-1; 8 bases agree with TRBD2. Germline V gene data show CDR1 as SEHNR and CDR2 as FQNEAQ (reference sequence). V gave up 1 base and J gave up 9 bases; unmatched junction bases: 8. CDR3 length: 15 residues.

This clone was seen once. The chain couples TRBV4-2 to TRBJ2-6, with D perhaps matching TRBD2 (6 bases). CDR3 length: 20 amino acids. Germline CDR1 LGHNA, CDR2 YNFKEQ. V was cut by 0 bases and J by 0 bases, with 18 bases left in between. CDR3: CASSQEVAGTHFSGANVLTF. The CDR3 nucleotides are TGTGCCAGCAGCCAAGAAGTTGCGGGAACCCATTTCTCTGGGGCCAACGTCCTGACTTTC.

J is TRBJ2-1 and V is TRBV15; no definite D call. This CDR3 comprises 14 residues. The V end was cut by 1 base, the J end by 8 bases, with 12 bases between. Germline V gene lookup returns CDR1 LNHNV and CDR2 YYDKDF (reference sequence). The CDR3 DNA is TGTGCCACCAGCAGAGGGGCTTACCTCGATGAGCAGTTCTTC. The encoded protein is CATSRGAYLDEQFF.

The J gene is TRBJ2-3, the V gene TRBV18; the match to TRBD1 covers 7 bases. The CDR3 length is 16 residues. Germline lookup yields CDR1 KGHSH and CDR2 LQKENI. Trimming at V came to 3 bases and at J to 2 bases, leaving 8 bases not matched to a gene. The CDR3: CASSPVGQAPTDTQYF. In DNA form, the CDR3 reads TGTGCCAGCTCACCCGTCGGACAGGCCCCCACAGATACGCAGTATTTT.

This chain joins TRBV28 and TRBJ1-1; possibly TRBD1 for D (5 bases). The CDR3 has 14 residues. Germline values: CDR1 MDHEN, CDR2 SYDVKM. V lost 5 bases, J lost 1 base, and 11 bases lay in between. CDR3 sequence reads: CASSPGRSNTEAFF. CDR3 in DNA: TGTGCCAGCAGTCCGGGACGATCGAACACTGAAGCTTTCTTT.

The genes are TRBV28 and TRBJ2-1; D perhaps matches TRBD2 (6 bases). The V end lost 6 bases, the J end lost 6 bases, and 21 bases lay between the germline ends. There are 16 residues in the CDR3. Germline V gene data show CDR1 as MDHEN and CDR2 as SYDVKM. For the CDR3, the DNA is TGTGCCAGCAGAGTTCTAGCGCCCCTAGGGGCCAATGAGCAGTTCTTC. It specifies CASRVLAPLGANEQFF.

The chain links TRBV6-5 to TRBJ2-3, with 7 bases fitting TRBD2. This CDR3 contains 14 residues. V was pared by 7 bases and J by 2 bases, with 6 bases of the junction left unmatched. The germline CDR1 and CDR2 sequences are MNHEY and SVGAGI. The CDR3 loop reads CASIRGRATDTQYF. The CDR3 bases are TGTGCCAGCATACGGGGGAGGGCCACAGATACGCAGTATTTT.

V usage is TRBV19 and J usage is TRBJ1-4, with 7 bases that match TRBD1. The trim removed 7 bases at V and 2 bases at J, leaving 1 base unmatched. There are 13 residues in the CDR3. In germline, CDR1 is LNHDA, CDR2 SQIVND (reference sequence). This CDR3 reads CASKGQTNEKLFF. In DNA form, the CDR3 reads TGTGCCAGTAAGGGACAGACTAATGAAAAACTGTTTTTT.

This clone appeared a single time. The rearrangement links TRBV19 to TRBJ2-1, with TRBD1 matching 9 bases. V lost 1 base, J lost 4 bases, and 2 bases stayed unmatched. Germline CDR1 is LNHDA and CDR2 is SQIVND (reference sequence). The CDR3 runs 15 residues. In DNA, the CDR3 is TGTGCCAGTAGTATAGGGGGACAGGGATACAATGAGCAGTTCTTC. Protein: CASSIGGQGYNEQFF.

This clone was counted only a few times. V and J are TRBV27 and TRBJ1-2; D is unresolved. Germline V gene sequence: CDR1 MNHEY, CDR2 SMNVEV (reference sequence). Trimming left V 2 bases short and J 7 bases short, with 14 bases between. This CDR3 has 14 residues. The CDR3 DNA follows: TGTGCCAGCAGTTTACATCGGGGAATGGTTGGCTACACCTTC. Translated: CASSLHRGMVGYTF.

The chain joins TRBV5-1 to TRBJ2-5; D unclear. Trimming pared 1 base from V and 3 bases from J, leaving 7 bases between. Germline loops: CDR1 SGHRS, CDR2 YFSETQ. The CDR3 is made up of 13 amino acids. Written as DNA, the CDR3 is TGCGCCAGCAGCTTGTTGTTCGAAGAGACCCAGTACTTC. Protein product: CASSLLFEETQYF.

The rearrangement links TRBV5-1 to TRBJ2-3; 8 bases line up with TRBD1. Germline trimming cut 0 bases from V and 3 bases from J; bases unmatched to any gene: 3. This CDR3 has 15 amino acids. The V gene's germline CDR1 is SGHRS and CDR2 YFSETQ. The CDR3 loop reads CASSLDRGLTDTQYF. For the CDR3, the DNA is TGCGCCAGCAGCTTGGACAGGGGGTTGACAGATACGCAGTATTTT.

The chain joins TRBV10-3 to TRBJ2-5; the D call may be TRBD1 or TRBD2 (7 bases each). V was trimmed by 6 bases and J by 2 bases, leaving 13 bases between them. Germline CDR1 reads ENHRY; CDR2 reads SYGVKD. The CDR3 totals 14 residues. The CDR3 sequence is CAISRGGQQETQYF. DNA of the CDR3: TGTGCCATCAGCAGGGGGGGACAACAAGAGACCCAGTACTTC.

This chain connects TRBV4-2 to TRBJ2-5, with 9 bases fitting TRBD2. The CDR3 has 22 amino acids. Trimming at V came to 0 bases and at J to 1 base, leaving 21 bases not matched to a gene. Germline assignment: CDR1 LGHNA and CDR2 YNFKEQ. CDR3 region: CASSQDYAGGLAGIQLQETQYF. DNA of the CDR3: TGTGCCAGCAGCCAAGATTACGCCGGCGGGCTAGCGGGGATCCAGCTCCAAGAGACCCAGTACTTC.

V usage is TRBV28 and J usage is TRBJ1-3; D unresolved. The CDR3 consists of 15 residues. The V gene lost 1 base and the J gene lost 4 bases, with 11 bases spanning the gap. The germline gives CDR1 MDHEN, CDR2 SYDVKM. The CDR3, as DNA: TGTGCCAGCAGTTTATCAGCAGGACCGGGAAACACCATATATTTT. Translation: CASSLSAGPGNTIYF. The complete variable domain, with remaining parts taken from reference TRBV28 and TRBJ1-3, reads DVKVTQSSRYLVKRTGEKVFLECVQDMDHENMFWYRQDPGLGLRLIYFSYDVKMKEKGDIPEGYSVSREKKERFSLILESASTNQTSMYLCASSLSAGPGNTIYFGEGSWLTVV.

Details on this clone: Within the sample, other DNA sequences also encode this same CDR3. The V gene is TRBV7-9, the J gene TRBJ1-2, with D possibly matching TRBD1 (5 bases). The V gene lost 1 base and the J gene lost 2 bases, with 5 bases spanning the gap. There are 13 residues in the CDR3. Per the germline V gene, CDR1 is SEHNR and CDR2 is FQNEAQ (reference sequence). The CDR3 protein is CASSLGQNYGYTF. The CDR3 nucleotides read TGTGCCAGCAGCTTAGGACAGAACTATGGCTACACCTTC.

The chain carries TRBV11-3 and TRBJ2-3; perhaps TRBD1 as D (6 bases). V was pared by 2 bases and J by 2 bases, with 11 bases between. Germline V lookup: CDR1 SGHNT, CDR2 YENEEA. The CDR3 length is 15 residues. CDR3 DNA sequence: TGTGCCAGCAGCTTAAGACAGGCATACACAGATACGCAGTATTTT. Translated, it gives CASSLRQAYTDTQYF. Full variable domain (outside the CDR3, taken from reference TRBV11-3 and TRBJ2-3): EAGVVQSPRYKIIEKKQPVAFWCNPISGHNTLYWYLQNLGQGPELLIRYENEEAVDDSQLPKDRFSAERLKGVDSTLKIQPAELGDSAVYLCASSLRQAYTDTQYFGPGTRLTVL.

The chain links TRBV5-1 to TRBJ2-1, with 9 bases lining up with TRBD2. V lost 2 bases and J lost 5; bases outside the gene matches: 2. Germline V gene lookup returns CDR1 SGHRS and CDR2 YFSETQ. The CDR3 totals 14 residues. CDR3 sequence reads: CASSFGTSHNEQFF. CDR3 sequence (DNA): TGCGCCAGCAGCTTCGGGACTAGCCACAATGAGCAGTTCTTC.

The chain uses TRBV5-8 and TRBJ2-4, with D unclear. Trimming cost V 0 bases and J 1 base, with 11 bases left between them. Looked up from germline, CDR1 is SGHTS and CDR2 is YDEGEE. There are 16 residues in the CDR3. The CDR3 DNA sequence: TGTGCCAGCAGCTTGGTTTTGGGGTCGGCCAAAAACATTCAGTACTTC. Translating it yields CASSLVLGSAKNIQYF.

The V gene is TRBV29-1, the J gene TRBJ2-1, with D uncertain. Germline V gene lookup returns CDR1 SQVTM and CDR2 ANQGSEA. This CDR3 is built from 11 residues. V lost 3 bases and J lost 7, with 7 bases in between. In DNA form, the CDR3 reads TGCAGCGTTGATAAGGGTAATGAGCAGTTCTTC. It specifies CSVDKGNEQFF.

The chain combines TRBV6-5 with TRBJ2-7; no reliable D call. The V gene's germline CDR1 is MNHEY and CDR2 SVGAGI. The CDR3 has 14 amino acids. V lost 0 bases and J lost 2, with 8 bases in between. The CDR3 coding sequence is TGTGCCAGCAGTTACTCGATGGGCACCTACGAGCAGTACTTC. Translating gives CASSYSMGTYEQYF.

Written as DNA, the CDR3 is TGCGCCAGCAGTTGGGGGGGGACCTCTGGGGCCAACGTCCTGACTTTC. It translates to CASSWGGTSGANVLTF. The chain is built from TRBV10-2 and TRBJ2-6; TRBD2 aligns across 7 bases. Per the germline V gene, CDR1 is WSHSY and CDR2 is SAAADI. V gave up 5 bases and J gave up 0 bases; unmatched junction bases: 4. The length of the CDR3 is 16 residues.

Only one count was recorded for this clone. For the CDR3, the DNA is TGTGCCAGTAGTATGGAGGGCAGGGCTTCCTACGAGCAGTACTTC. Amino acid sequence: CASSMEGRASYEQYF. The chain couples TRBV19 to TRBJ2-7, with a possible D match to TRBD2 (6 bases). Deletions cut 3 bases from V and 1 base from J, with 13 bases between. The CDR3 has 15 residues. Germline values: CDR1 LNHDA, CDR2 SQIVND (reference sequence).

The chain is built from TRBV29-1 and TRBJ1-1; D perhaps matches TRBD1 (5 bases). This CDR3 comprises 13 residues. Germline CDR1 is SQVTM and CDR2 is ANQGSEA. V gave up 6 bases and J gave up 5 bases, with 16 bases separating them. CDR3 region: CSVDRAGGTEAFF. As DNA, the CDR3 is TGCAGCGTGGACCGGGCTGGGGGTACTGAAGCTTTCTTT. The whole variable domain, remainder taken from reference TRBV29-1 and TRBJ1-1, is SAVISQKPSRDICQRGTSLTIQCQVDSQVTMMFWYRQQPGQSLTLIATANQGSEATYESGFVIDKFPISRPNLTFSTLTVSNMSPEDSSIYLCSVDRAGGTEAFFGQGTRLTVV.

The CDR3 DNA reads TGTGCCAGCAGTTTATCGCTAGCGGGACTGCAGTTCTTC. Its protein is CASSLSLAGLQFF. This rearrangement joins TRBV28 to TRBJ2-1; 9 nucleotides agree with TRBD2. CDR1 and CDR2 (germline): MDHEN, SYDVKM. The V gene end was trimmed by 1 base and the J gene end by 12 bases; junction bases not matched to a gene: 4. This CDR3 has 13 amino acids. The variable domain in full, completed from reference TRBV28 and TRBJ2-1, reads DVKVTQSSRYLVKRTGEKVFLECVQDMDHENMFWYRQDPGLGLRLIYFSYDVKMKEKGDIPEGYSVSREKKERFSLILESASTNQTSMYLCASSLSLAGLQFFGPGTRLTVL.

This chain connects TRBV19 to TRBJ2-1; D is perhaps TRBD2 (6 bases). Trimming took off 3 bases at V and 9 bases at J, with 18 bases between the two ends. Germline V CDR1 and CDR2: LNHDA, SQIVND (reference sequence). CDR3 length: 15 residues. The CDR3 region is CASSIREAAQGEQFF. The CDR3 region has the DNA TGTGCCAGTAGTATTAGGGAGGCGGCGCAGGGTGAGCAGTTCTTC.